One sample yielded the 9 T cell receptor beta chains listed below, sequenced in a study of T cell responses to AZD1222 COVID-19 vaccine. Libraries were prepared by immunoSEQ multiplex PCR; TCRdb keeps only in-frame clonotypes and omits some of them. The table lists some 110,000 clones, roughly 86% of them singletons. The material sequenced was peripheral blood, taken 28 days after the second dose of the MenACWY control vaccine. The receptors here all came from an adult who received the MenACWY meningococcal vaccine as a control.

Written as DNA, the CDR3 is TGTGCCAGCACCGTACAATTCACAGATACGCAGTATTTT. Encoded protein: CASTVQFTDTQYF. The chain links TRBV7-2 to TRBJ2-3; D gene uncertain. Germline V lookup: CDR1 SGHTA, CDR2 FQGNSA. Trimming took off 7 bases at V and 2 bases at J, with 10 bases between the two ends. This CDR3 comprises 13 residues.

The genes are TRBV7-6 and TRBJ1-5; no definite D call. The CDR3 contains 13 residues. V dropped 3 bases and J dropped 7 bases, with 10 bases sitting between them. CDR1 and CDR2 (germline): SGHVS, FNYEAQ. In nucleotides, the CDR3 is TGTGCCAGCAGCTTGCAGGTCTGGCAGCCCCAGCATTTT. Amino acid sequence: CASSLQVWQPQHF.

The J gene is TRBJ2-3, the V gene TRBV12-3 or TRBV12-4, with no clear D. The CDR3 has 12 residues. The germline V and J ends were trimmed by 5 bases and 3 bases, with 6 bases remaining between them. CDR3 sequence reads: CASSPETDTQYF. The CDR3 DNA sequence: TGTGCCAGCAGTCCGGAAACAGATACGCAGTATTTT.

V is TRBV12-3 or TRBV12-4 and J is TRBJ2-3; no clear D gene. This CDR3 has 13 amino acids. Trimming shortened V by 3 bases and J by 4 bases, and 8 bases separated the two germline ends. CDR3 nucleotide sequence: TGTGCCAGCAGTTTTGGTGGGGCAGATACGCAGTATTTT. Its protein product is CASSFGGADTQYF.

In the case of this clone: The junction departs from germline at one end; a sequencing error may be responsible. CDR3 nucleotides: TGTGCCAGCAGCCTCCGAGGGGGTTACTATAGTTCACCCCTCCACTTT. Protein product: CASSLRGGYYSSPLHF. The rearrangement joins TRBV5-6 to TRBJ1-6, with D perhaps TRBD1 (6 bases). Germline V gene lookup returns CDR1 SGHDT and CDR2 YYEEEE. The CDR3 is made up of 16 amino acids.

The chain uses TRBV3-1 (or the pseudogene TRBV3-2) and TRBJ1-1; D is ambiguous. The germline V gene encodes CDR1 LGHDT and CDR2 YNNKEL (reference sequence). This CDR3 has 13 amino acids. The ends were cut back, 2 bases at V and 5 bases at J, with 9 bases in the middle. For the CDR3, the DNA is TGTGCCAGCAGCCAATCCTACGGGACTGAAGCTTTCTTT. It codes for CASSQSYGTEAFF.

This clone appeared a single time. The V and J genes are TRBV11-2 and TRBJ1-6, with D perhaps TRBD1 (6 bases). Germline-derived CDR1 and CDR2 are SGHAT and FQNNGV. The CDR3 is made up of 15 amino acids. V lost 3 bases, J lost 10 bases, and 16 bases lay in between. The CDR3 DNA reads TGTGCCAGCAGCTTTTATTCGGGGGCGGGCTCACCCCTCCACTTT. Residues: CASSFYSGAGSPLHF.

A remark on this clone: Sequence at one end of the junction differs from germline and may be a read error. V usage is TRBV7-7 and J usage is TRBJ2-7, with 8 bases fitting TRBD1. CDR1 is SSHAT and CDR2 is FNYEAQ in the germline V gene (reference sequence). The CDR3 spans 13 residues. This CDR3 is CASSFQQGDEQYF. CDR3 in DNA: TGTGCTAGCAGCTTTCAACAGGGGGACGAGCAGTACTTC.

V and J are TRBV7-2 and TRBJ1-2, with 10 bases that match TRBD1. The CDR3 contains 15 residues. Germline V gives CDR1 SGHTA, CDR2 FQGNSA. Trimming removed 1 base from V and 8 bases from J; junction bases left unmatched: 7. This chain's CDR3 is CASSLGQGAVGGYTF. The CDR3 DNA reads TGTGCCAGCAGCTTAGGACAGGGGGCCGTCGGCGGCTACACCTTC.